The clone carrying this TCR beta chain appeared many times. What it binds is not known. The data are from a study of T cells in Graves' hyperthyroidism and ophthalmopathy. Each 10 ml fresh peripheral blood draw supplied the PBMCs. General study findings and limits: For ophthalmopathy, model prediction preceded onset by a median approximately 6 months. Researchers report that a 13 V-J model separated ophthalmopathy from stable hyperthyroidism. The majority of expanded thyroid clonotypes above 0.001 also appeared in blood.

TCR beta CDR3 region amplification was performed from RNA transcripts. RT-PCR in the first round (using the HTBI primer set) targeted the TCR CDR3. TCRdb used MiXCR to reprocess the multiplex PCR reads, holding one entry per CDR3 protein. The sample contains under 600,000 distinct CDR3 sequences, around 15% of which appear only once. The CDR3 loop spans 15 amino acids. V was clipped by 3 bases and J by 5 bases; unmatched bases: 9. Germline V gives CDR1 MDHEN, CDR2 SYDVKM. Source material: blood. The clonotype comes from a woman between 40 and 50 years old with Graves' ophthalmopathy. V usage is TRBV28 and J usage is TRBJ2-7; 8 bases are a match to TRBD2. DNA of the CDR3: TGTGCCAGCAGTTTCCCTGGGACTAGTAGGAACGAGCAGTACTTC. Its translation: CASSFPGTSRNEQYF.